A selection of T cell receptor beta chains follows, all from one sample in a study of shared clonotypes between healthy human individuals. Clones were sequenced by immunoSEQ multiplex PCR, and TCRdb holds only the in-frame ones, with some missing. The sample has roughly 2.5 million clones; about 92% are singletons. Specimen: naive CD4+ T cells sorted from blood. The receptors here all came from a man aged 18-30 years in good health. The CDR3 runs from the conserved cysteine through the conserved F or W. D genes are given only for firm matches. Rows may omit the clone size; those that give it use once, few, many or a size class.

v_gene	d_gene	j_gene	abundance	CDR3aa	CDR3nt
TRBV19	TRBD1	TRBJ2-7	.	CASSIRDRGGYEQYF	TGTGCCAGTAGTATCCGGGACAGGGGCGGCTACGAGCAGTACTTC
TRBV18	.	TRBJ2-3	.	CASSPPSSRSTDTQYF	TGTGCCAGCTCACCACCTTCGAGTCGGAGCACAGATACGCAGTATTTT
TRBV5-1	TRBD2	TRBJ2-1	.	CASSLEGGGSYNEQFF	TGCGCCAGCAGCTTGGAGGGCGGGGGATCCTACAATGAGCAGTTCTTC
TRBV15	.	TRBJ1-6	.	CATSRGVGWRDSPLHF	TGTGCCACCAGCAGAGGCGTTGGTTGGAGGGATTCACCCCTCCACTTT
TRBV6-5	.	TRBJ1-2	once	CASRGSSSRGYTF	TGTGCCAGCAGGGGTTCTTCTTCTCGGGGCTACACCTTC
TRBV6-1	TRBD1	TRBJ2-2	.	CASSEALGQGENTGELFF	TGTGCCAGCAGTGAAGCCCTGGGACAGGGGGAAAACACCGGGGAGCTGTTTTTT
TRBV14	TRBD2	TRBJ2-5	once	CASSLPGLAGSETQYF	TGTGCCAGCAGCCTCCCGGGACTAGCGGGCTCCGAGACCCAGTACTTC
TRBV30	.	TRBJ1-5	.	CAWSGQENQPQHF	TGTGCCTGGAGTGGACAGGAGAATCAGCCCCAGCATTTT
TRBV28	.	TRBJ2-2	.	CASSFRASTGELFF	TGTGCCAGCAGTTTCAGGGCCTCCACCGGGGAGCTGTTTTTT
TRBV10-2	.	TRBJ2-3	.	CASTETSLVRTDTQYF	TGCGCCAGCACTGAGACTAGTTTGGTCCGAACAGATACGCAGTATTTT
TRBV6-5	TRBD2	TRBJ2-5	once	CASRASGGRETQYF	TGTGCCAGCAGAGCTAGCGGGGGGAGAGAGACCCAGTACTTC
TRBV29-1	TRBD1	TRBJ1-3	.	CSVQGAGNTIYF	TGCAGCGTTCAGGGGGCGGGAAACACCATATATTTT
TRBV5-1	.	TRBJ2-5	.	CASSEALETQYF	TGCGCCAGCAGCGAAGCCTTAGAGACCCAGTACTTC
TRBV7-2	.	TRBJ1-6	.	CASSLEALPSSPLHF	TGTGCCAGCAGCTTAGAGGCCTTGCCGAGTTCACCCCTCCACTTT
TRBV2	.	TRBJ1-2	once	CASSVRDSYGYTF	TGTGCCAGCAGTGTCAGGGACTCTTATGGCTACACCTTC
TRBV2	TRBD2	TRBJ2-7	once	CASSVQRGAAYEQYF	TGTGCCAGCAGTGTCCAGCGGGGGGCCGCCTACGAGCAGTACTTC
TRBV7-6	TRBD1	TRBJ1-1	.	CASSSGGRDTEAFF	TGTGCCAGCAGCTCAGGGGGCAGGGACACTGAAGCTTTCTTT
TRBV6-5	TRBD2	TRBJ2-5	.	CASTPSGRTETQYF	TGTGCCAGCACTCCCAGCGGGAGGACAGAGACCCAGTACTTC
TRBV6-5	TRBD2	TRBJ2-7	.	CASSYSPGGGYEQYF	TGTGCCAGCAGTTACTCCCCTGGGGGGGGATACGAGCAGTACTTC
TRBV6-5	.	TRBJ2-5	.	CASSGLWRETQYF	TGTGCCAGCAGTGGACTCTGGCGAGAGACCCAGTACTTC
TRBV19	.	TRBJ1-1	few	CASSPRENTEAFF	TGTGCCAGTAGTCCCAGGGAGAACACTGAAGCTTTCTTT
TRBV28	.	TRBJ1-4	.	CASSLFGVEKLFF	TGTGCCAGCAGTTTATTTGGGGTTGAAAAACTGTTTTTT
TRBV9	.	TRBJ1-1	.	CASLAPEFMNTEAFF	TGTGCCAGCTTGGCACCCGAATTCATGAACACTGAAGCTTTCTTT
TRBV7-8	TRBD1	TRBJ2-7	once	CASSLGARTGVFYEQYF	TGTGCCAGCAGCTTAGGTGCTCGGACAGGGGTTTTCTACGAGCAGTACTTC
TRBV28	TRBD1	TRBJ2-5	.	CASTLREWTGAQETQYF	TGTGCCAGCACCCTGAGGGAGTGGACAGGCGCCCAAGAGACCCAGTACTTC
TRBV4-1	TRBD1	TRBJ1-4	.	CASGGGTGGEKLFF	TGCGCCAGCGGAGGCGGGACAGGGGGGGAAAAACTGTTTTTT
TRBV5-8	.	TRBJ1-1	.	CASSTGPTNTEAFF	TGTGCCAGCAGCACGGGACCGACGAACACTGAAGCTTTCTTT
TRBV9	TRBD1	TRBJ1-1	.	CASSPRDRANTEAFF	TGTGCCAGCAGCCCCCGGGACAGGGCGAACACTGAAGCTTTCTTT
TRBV5-1	.	TRBJ2-3	.	CASSLVSWGQDTQYF	TGCGCCAGCAGCTTGGTTAGCTGGGGTCAAGATACGCAGTATTTT
TRBV6-5	TRBD1	TRBJ1-1	.	CAGGQGNTEAFF	TGTGCCGGGGGACAGGGGAACACTGAAGCTTTCTTT
TRBV10-3	.	TRBJ1-6	.	CAISDRDYNSPLHF	TGTGCCATCAGTGACAGGGACTATAATTCACCCCTCCACTTT
TRBV9	.	TRBJ1-5	.	CASSPRPDQPQHF	TGTGCCAGCAGTCCTAGACCAGATCAGCCCCAGCATTTT
TRBV25-1	.	TRBJ1-1	.	CASSEQTHMNTEAFF	TGTGCCAGCAGTGAGCAGACCCACATGAACACTGAAGCTTTCTTT
TRBV29-1	TRBD1	TRBJ1-2	.	CSVEEQAQGARAF	TGCAGCGTTGAAGAACAAGCGCAGGGGGCGAGGGCCTTC
TRBV6-4	.	TRBJ2-7	.	CASSDNGRGEQYF	TGTGCCAGCAGTGATAACGGTCGGGGGGAGCAGTACTTC
TRBV6-6	.	TRBJ1-2	.	CASSPQGQGGYTF	TGTGCCAGCAGTCCCCAGGGTCAAGGTGGCTACACCTTC
TRBV15	.	TRBJ2-5	.	CATSRVNRSRLQETQYF	TGTGCCACCAGCAGAGTCAACAGGTCGAGGCTCCAAGAGACCCAGTACTTC
TRBV6-1	.	TRBJ1-2	.	CASSPNTGNGYGYTF	TGTGCCAGCAGCCCAAATACCGGGAACGGCTATGGCTACACCTTC
TRBV19	TRBD1	TRBJ1-5	.	CASSFDRAASNQPQHF	TGTGCCAGTAGTTTTGACAGGGCCGCTAGCAATCAGCCCCAGCATTTT
TRBV7-2	.	TRBJ2-1	.	CASSLSVGRYNEQFF	TGTGCCAGCAGCTTATCGGTGGGGCGTTACAATGAGCAGTTCTTC
TRBV28	TRBD1	TRBJ1-2	.	CASSLAGQGNYGYTF	TGTGCCAGCAGTTTGGCAGGACAGGGTAACTATGGCTACACCTTC
TRBV29-1	.	TRBJ1-6	.	CSVQRGAGSPLHF	TGCAGCGTTCAGAGGGGCGCAGGGTCACCCCTCCACTTT
TRBV7-9	.	TRBJ1-5	.	CASSLGAESNQPQHF	TGTGCCAGCAGCTTAGGGGCAGAGAGCAATCAGCCCCAGCATTTT
TRBV18	.	TRBJ2-1	.	CASSPFLADEQFF	TGTGCCAGCTCCCCATTTCTTGCCGATGAGCAGTTCTTC
TRBV25-1	.	TRBJ2-4	.	CASSPGGRAGNIQYF	TGTGCCAGCAGCCCCGGGGGCAGGGCGGGAAACATTCAGTACTTC
TRBV27	.	TRBJ1-2	.	CASSPSLGGLNYGYTF	TGTGCCAGCAGCCCAAGTCTCGGGGGGCTCAACTATGGCTACACCTTC
TRBV4-2	.	TRBJ1-4	.	CASSSAATNEKLFF	TGTGCCAGCAGCTCCGCAGCAACTAATGAAAAACTGTTTTTT
TRBV6-1	.	TRBJ1-3	.	CASTRGPSSGNTIYF	TGTGCCAGCACCCGTGGGCCAAGCTCTGGAAACACCATATATTTT